The 10 T cell receptor beta chains below were found in one sample sequenced in a study of T cell responses to AZD1222 COVID-19 vaccine. Libraries were prepared by immunoSEQ multiplex PCR; TCRdb keeps only in-frame clonotypes and omits some of them. The data contain some 130,000 clones, 92% of them singletons. The sequenced sample was peripheral blood, obtained 28 days after the second AZD1222 dose. The receptors here all came from an adult who received the AZD1222 COVID-19 vaccine.

The CDR3 protein is CASSARQGQNTEAFF. The CDR3 DNA reads TGTGCCAGCAGCGCCCGACAGGGACAGAACACTGAAGCTTTCTTT. J is TRBJ1-1 and V is TRBV9; 7 bases agree with TRBD1. V was clipped by 3 bases and J by 1 base; unmatched bases: 6. There are 15 residues in the CDR3. From germline, CDR1 is SGDLS and CDR2 YYNGEE.

The sample holds a few counts of this clone. The chain combines TRBV19 with TRBJ2-1, with 7 bases aligning to TRBD1. The CDR3 is made up of 15 amino acids. Germline values: CDR1 LNHDA, CDR2 SQIVND (reference sequence). The V gene end was trimmed by 5 bases and the J gene end by 0 bases; junction bases not matched to a gene: 4. The CDR3 DNA is TGTGCCAGTAGTCCCGACAGGGCCTCCTACAATGAGCAGTTCTTC. It encodes CASSPDRASYNEQFF.

The chain has TRBV6-2 or TRBV6-3 and TRBJ2-7; D might be TRBD2 (6 bases). CDR1 MNHEY and CDR2 SVGEGT come from the germline V gene. Trimming shortened V by 0 bases and J by 1 base, and 19 bases separated the two germline ends. The CDR3 sequence is 18 residues long. CDR3 protein: CASSYSTLRESRSYEQYF. The CDR3 bases are TGTGCCAGCAGTTACTCTACCCTACGGGAGAGTCGGTCCTACGAGCAGTACTTC.

The DNA of the CDR3 is TGTGCCAGCAGACTGACAGGTTATAATTCACCCCTCCACTTT. This gives the protein CASRLTGYNSPLHF. V is TRBV27 and J is TRBJ1-6; D might be TRBD1 (6 bases). CDR1 and CDR2 from the germline V gene are MNHEY and SMNVEV (reference sequence). V lost 6 bases, J lost 4 bases, and 10 bases lay in between. This CDR3 is built from 14 residues.

Worth noting for this clone: This sample includes further DNA sequences coding for the same CDR3. This chain joins TRBV24-1 and TRBJ2-2; the match to TRBD1 covers 8 bases. The CDR3 sequence is 14 residues long. With V trimmed by 10 bases and J by 1 base, 4 bases remained unmatched. Germline values: CDR1 KGHDR, CDR2 SFDVKD. CDR3 amino acids: CATSRGQNTGELFF. The CDR3 DNA reads TGTGCCACTAGCAGGGGGCAGAACACCGGGGAGCTGTTTTTT.

The chain is built from TRBV28 and TRBJ2-5; D gene unclear. V was clipped by 3 bases and J by 4 bases, with 12 bases between them. CDR3 size: 14 residues. From germline, CDR1 is MDHEN and CDR2 SYDVKM. CDR3 sequence: CASSLLEDRETQYF. The DNA for the CDR3 is TGTGCCAGCAGTTTGCTCGAGGATCGAGAGACCCAGTACTTC.

V gene TRBV6-2 or TRBV6-3 combines with J gene TRBJ2-5; D not resolved. This CDR3 has 15 amino acids. Germline CDR1 and CDR2: MNHEY and SVGEGT. Trimming pared 2 bases from V and 5 bases from J, leaving 15 bases between. This CDR3 is CASSYRPHLWETQYF. The CDR3 nucleotides are TGTGCCAGCAGTTACCGACCGCATTTGTGGGAGACCCAGTACTTC.

This clone was seen once. This chain joins TRBV6-1 and TRBJ2-5; D gene uncertain. V dropped 2 bases and J dropped 5 bases, with 3 bases sitting between them. CDR1 and CDR2 (germline): MNHNS, SASEGT. The CDR3 runs 11 residues. The CDR3 loop reads CASSELETQYF. The CDR3 DNA is TGTGCCAGCAGTGAACTGGAGACCCAGTACTTC.

This chain joins TRBV24-1 and TRBJ2-3; D ambiguous. Germline V gene data show CDR1 as KGHDR and CDR2 as SFDVKD. V was clipped by 12 bases and J by 6 bases, with 12 bases between them. CDR3 length: 11 amino acids. This CDR3 reads CASSSRDTQYF. The CDR3 coding sequence is TGTGCCTCAAGTTCCCGGGATACGCAGTATTTT.

CDR3 DNA sequence: TGTGCCAGCAGCTCGGACAGGGGCGCGGGCACTGAAGCTTTCTTT. Translation gives CASSSDRGAGTEAFF. The gene calls are TRBV7-6 and TRBJ1-1, with 9 nucleotides matching TRBD1. The length of the CDR3 is 15 residues. Germline trimming cut 4 bases from V and 4 bases from J; bases unmatched to any gene: 7. Per the germline V gene, CDR1 is SGHVS and CDR2 is FNYEAQ.